The 15 T cell receptor beta chains below come from one sample, sequenced in a study of blood T cell repertoires in COVID-19. Clones were read by immunoSEQ multiplex PCR, and TCRdb kept only the in-frame ones, dropping some. The table records fewer than 150,000 clones, about 80% of them present only once. Material for sequencing was PBMCs or T cells enriched from blood (not recorded which). Source of these receptors: a man aged 45 to 65 in a cohort exposed to, infected with or recovered from COVID-19 (not recorded which).

The J gene is TRBJ2-5, the V gene TRBV18; D unclear. CDR1 KGHSH and CDR2 LQKENI come from the germline V gene. This CDR3 contains 14 residues. Trimming left V 6 bases short and J 2 bases short, with 13 bases between. This CDR3 reads CASSRTTVQETQYF. The CDR3 DNA sequence: TGTGCCAGCTCGCGAACCACGGTTCAAGAGACCCAGTACTTC.

The chain links TRBV28 to TRBJ2-5; no clear D. Germline V gene lookup returns CDR1 MDHEN and CDR2 SYDVKM. This CDR3 is built from 14 residues. Trimming removed 3 bases at V and 1 base at J, with 9 bases between. The CDR3 nucleotides read TGTGCCAGCAGTTTTCACAGTGTCCAAGAGACCCAGTACTTC. Residues: CASSFHSVQETQYF.

The V call is TRBV28, the J call TRBJ1-1; the match to TRBD1 covers 9 bases. The V gene end was trimmed by 3 bases and the J gene end by 4 bases; junction bases not matched to a gene: 3. The length of the CDR3 is 14 residues. Germline CDR1 MDHEN, CDR2 SYDVKM. Written as DNA, the CDR3 is TGTGCCAGCAGTTTTACGGGACAGGGCACTGAAGCTTTCTTT. It is translated as CASSFTGQGTEAFF. Combining the CDR3 with reference TRBV28 and TRBJ1-1 gives the whole variable domain DVKVTQSSRYLVKRTGEKVFLECVQDMDHENMFWYRQDPGLGLRLIYFSYDVKMKEKGDIPEGYSVSREKKERFSLILESASTNQTSMYLCASSFTGQGTEAFFGQGTRLTVV.

The rearrangement links TRBV29-1 to TRBJ2-1; 9 nucleotides align to TRBD2. Trimming at V came to 6 bases and at J to 0 bases, leaving 12 bases not matched to a gene. Per germline, CDR1 SQVTM and CDR2 ANQGSEA. CDR3 size: 17 residues. The CDR3 loop is CSVEGTSSQSSYNEQFF. The CDR3 DNA follows: TGCAGCGTCGAGGGGACTAGCTCACAGAGCTCCTACAATGAGCAGTTCTTC.

The chain is built from TRBV21-1 and TRBJ1-2. TRBV21-1 is a recognized pseudogene. CDR3 length: 15 residues. CDR3 in DNA: TGTGCCAGCAGCAAAGAGCGGGGGCTGGTCTATGGCTACACCTTC. Translated: CASSKERGLVYGYTF.

The rearrangement joins TRBV5-6 to TRBJ2-3; no definite D call. The CDR3 runs 14 residues. Germline CDR1 reads SGHDT; CDR2 reads YYEEEE. Trimming pared 0 bases from V and 3 bases from J, leaving 8 bases between. The CDR3 nucleotides are TGTGCCAGCAGCTTGGCGGGTCAGACAGATACGCAGTATTTT. Translated, it gives CASSLAGQTDTQYF.

The V gene is TRBV5-1, the J gene TRBJ2-7, with 8 nucleotides matching TRBD1. Germline V lookup: CDR1 SGHRS, CDR2 YFSETQ. This CDR3 is 14 amino acids long. V shed 4 bases, J shed 7 bases, and the junction held 10 bases outside the gene matches. The CDR3 DNA is TGCGCCAGCAGCCACCGGGACAGGCCGGGGGAGCAGTACTTC. This codes for CASSHRDRPGEQYF. The variable domain in full, completed from reference TRBV5-1 and TRBJ2-7, reads KAGVTQTPRYLIKTRGQQVTLSCSPISGHRSVSWYQQTPGQGLQFLFEYFSETQRNKGNFPGRFSGRQFSNSRSEMNVSTLELGDSALYLCASSHRDRPGEQYFGPGTRLTVT.

This clone has more than one count but fewer than ten. V and J are TRBV7-9 and TRBJ1-1; 7 bases are shared with TRBD1. This CDR3 is 16 amino acids long. J lost 7 bases, V lost 1 base, and 12 bases had no gene match. Germline assignment: CDR1 SEHNR and CDR2 FQNEAQ (reference sequence). Written as DNA, the CDR3 is TGTGCCAGCAGCTTAGGGGGTGCAGGGGGACTGAATGAAGCTTTCTTT. Translating it yields CASSLGGAGGLNEAFF.

The chain employs TRBV5-1 and TRBJ2-1; 7 bases align to TRBD1. Germline V gene sequence: CDR1 SGHRS, CDR2 YFSETQ. CDR3 size: 16 residues. V gave up 5 bases and J gave up 9 bases; unmatched junction bases: 17. CDR3 coding DNA: TGCGCCAGCAGTAGAATGGGGACAGCGGACGGTAGTGAGCAGTTCTTC. Translated: CASSRMGTADGSEQFF.

The chain links TRBV11-3 to TRBJ2-2; possible D gene TRBD1, 5 bases. The CDR3 totals 15 residues. Germline V gene data show CDR1 as SGHNT and CDR2 as YENEEA. V lost 0 bases, J lost 4 bases, and 9 bases lay in between. In nucleotides, the CDR3 is TGTGCCAGCAGCTTAGATGGCAGGGCCACCGGGGAGCTGTTTTTT. Residues: CASSLDGRATGELFF.

The CDR3 is CASSDTGTALYGYTF. The CDR3 nucleotides read TGTGCCAGCAGTGACACCGGGACAGCCCTCTATGGCTACACCTTC. This chain links TRBV27 with TRBJ1-2; 7 nucleotides agree with TRBD1. V trimming: 5 bases; J trimming: 4 bases; junction bases outside the gene matches: 10. The CDR3 contains 15 residues. Germline-derived CDR1 and CDR2 are MNHEY and SMNVEV (reference sequence).

The chain joins TRBV7-9 to TRBJ1-3; D call uncertain. Germline CDR1 SEHNR, CDR2 FQNEAQ (reference sequence). V gave up 0 bases and J gave up 0 bases, with 9 bases separating them. This CDR3 has 16 amino acids. This CDR3 is CASSLAGGGSGNTIYF. The DNA for the CDR3 is TGTGCCAGCAGCTTAGCGGGCGGAGGCTCTGGAAACACCATATATTTT.

The J gene is TRBJ2-1, the V gene TRBV7-2; 12 nucleotides match TRBD2. The CDR3 sequence is 15 residues long. CDR1 and CDR2 (germline): SGHTA, FQGNSA. With 5 bases clipped from V and 9 bases from J, the junction kept 8 bases outside the gene matches. As DNA, the CDR3 is TGTGCCAGCAGCCTGACTAGCGGGAGTTTCGCTGAGCAGTTCTTC. It encodes CASSLTSGSFAEQFF.

This sequence joins TRBV6-1 and TRBJ1-6; D not certain. Germline V lookup: CDR1 MNHNS, CDR2 SASEGT. This CDR3 spans 15 amino acids. V lost 2 bases to trimming and J lost 7 bases, with 12 bases between them. The chain's CDR3 is CASSELRKENSPLHF. The DNA for the CDR3 is TGTGCCAGCAGTGAATTGAGGAAGGAGAATTCACCCCTCCACTTT.

The chain recombines TRBV5-4 with TRBJ2-7, with TRBD2 matching 8 bases. Per the germline V gene, CDR1 is SGHNT and CDR2 is YYREEE (reference sequence). The V segment lost 0 bases and the J segment 1 base; nucleotides outside the gene matches: 3. The CDR3 loop spans 15 amino acids. The CDR3 nucleotides read TGTGCCAGCAGCTTGGTTTCTAGCGGGTCCTACGAGCAGTACTTC. Its translation: CASSLVSSGSYEQYF.